The 15 T cell receptor beta chains below all came from one sample that was sequenced in a study of blood T cell repertoires in COVID-19. Only in-frame clones appear in the TCRdb table, and some are missing; sequencing was by immunoSEQ multiplex PCR. Of approximately 300,000 clones in the sample, 89% were seen once. Sequencing was done on a sample of PBMCs or T cells enriched from blood (not recorded which). Receptors originate from a man in his fifties or sixties who had recovered from COVID-19.

The genes are TRBV5-1 and TRBJ1-6, with D hard to call. The germline gives CDR1 SGHRS, CDR2 YFSETQ. The CDR3 length is 14 residues. Trimming stripped 0 bases from V and 5 bases from J, with 6 bases between. CDR3 loop: CASSLGRDNSPLHF. CDR3 bases: TGCGCCAGCAGCTTGGGACGGGATAATTCACCCCTCCACTTT.

The genes are TRBV7-3 and TRBJ2-1, with a possible D match to TRBD2 (6 bases). There are 13 residues in the CDR3. The germline V gene encodes CDR1 SGHTA and CDR2 FQGTGA. V was cut by 3 bases and J by 7 bases, with 10 bases left in between. In DNA form, the CDR3 reads TGTGCCAGCAGCTTGAGCCTAGCGAATGAGCAGTTCTTC. Its translation: CASSLSLANEQFF.

The V and J genes are TRBV5-4 and TRBJ1-1; D possibly corresponds to TRBD1 (5 bases). Trimming removed 4 bases from V and 1 base from J, with 8 bases in between. CDR3 length equals 13 residues. Germline V lookup: CDR1 SGHNT, CDR2 YYREEE (reference sequence). The chain's CDR3 is CASSRRGNTEAFF. The CDR3 nucleotides read TGTGCCAGCAGCCGGAGGGGGAACACTGAAGCTTTCTTT.

This rearrangement joins TRBV20-1 to TRBJ2-3; maybe TRBD2 (5 bases). The CDR3 totals 16 residues. The ends were cut back, 5 bases at V and 2 bases at J, with 20 bases in the middle. Germline lookup yields CDR1 DFQATT and CDR2 SNEGSKA (reference sequence). The CDR3 DNA sequence: TGCAGTGCTGGTGAGAGAAGAGGGAGTATCACAGATACGCAGTATTTT. It codes for CSAGERRGSITDTQYF.

A single count supports this clone. V and J are TRBV23-1 and TRBJ2-1; 11 bases line up with TRBD1. TRBV23-1 is an ORF, and what it does is uncertain. The CDR3 is made up of 16 amino acids. The V and J ends lost 3 bases and 6 bases, in that order; junction bases with no gene match: 7. In DNA, the CDR3 is TGCGCCAGCAGTCACCCCTGGGACAGGGGGGTCAATGAGCAGTTCTTC. It encodes CASSHPWDRGVNEQFF.

The genes are TRBV28 and TRBJ1-5; a possible D gene is TRBD1 (6 bases). Germline CDR1 and CDR2: MDHEN and SYDVKM. The V end was cut by 7 bases, the J end by 2 bases, with 15 bases between. CDR3 length: 15 residues. The CDR3 loop reads CASIIGPGGNQPQHF. The CDR3 nucleotides are TGTGCCAGCATTATAGGGCCAGGGGGCAATCAGCCCCAGCATTTT.

This clone has just a few counts. The CDR3, as DNA: TGTGCCAGCAGTTTAGGGCAGGGGCAGACCTACGAGCAGTACTTC. This encodes CASSLGQGQTYEQYF. This sequence joins TRBV27 and TRBJ2-7; a weak D match, TRBD1 (6 bases). The V end lost 2 bases, the J end lost 2 bases, and 13 bases lay between the germline ends. In germline, CDR1 is MNHEY, CDR2 SMNVEV (reference sequence). The CDR3 has 15 amino acids.

The chain has TRBV5-1 and TRBJ1-2; 9 positions agree with TRBD1. The germline V gene encodes CDR1 SGHRS and CDR2 YFSETQ. J gave up 5 bases and V 3 bases, and 11 bases lay outside the gene matches. The length of the CDR3 is 16 residues. The DNA for the CDR3 is TGCGCCAGCAGCTCCGAACAGGGGGCGCGAGGATATGGCTACACCTTC. Its translation: CASSSEQGARGYGYTF.

The chain uses TRBV6-1 and TRBJ2-7; 14 bases agree with TRBD2. This CDR3 is 17 amino acids long. The ends lost 0 bases at V and 4 bases at J; junction bases unmatched: 5. From germline, CDR1 is MNHNS and CDR2 SASEGT. CDR3 region: CASSEAGTSGRLYEQYF. CDR3 in DNA: TGTGCCAGCAGTGAAGCGGGGACTAGCGGGAGATTGTACGAGCAGTACTTC.

The chain couples TRBV24-1 to TRBJ2-5; TRBD2 matches at 7 bases. The V gene end was trimmed by 9 bases and the J gene end by 5 bases; junction bases not matched to a gene: 14. This CDR3 comprises 15 residues. Germline CDR1 reads KGHDR; CDR2 reads SFDVKD. The CDR3 region has the DNA TGTGCCACCCACCCCTGCGGGAGTCGATTGGAGACCCAGTACTTC. Amino acid sequence: CATHPCGSRLETQYF.

This clone was observed once. J is TRBJ2-1 and V is TRBV5-6, with D unresolved. CDR1 is SGHDT and CDR2 is YYEEEE in the germline V gene. V was cut by 0 bases and J by 6 bases, with 7 bases left in between. The CDR3 totals 13 residues. CDR3 in amino acids: CASSLVGSNEQFF. The CDR3 nucleotides read TGTGCCAGCAGCTTGGTTGGCAGCAATGAGCAGTTCTTC.

This clone was seen only a few times. The J gene is TRBJ2-3, the V gene TRBV12-3 or TRBV12-4; 7 bases agree with TRBD1. The CDR3 covers 12 residues. V dropped 7 bases and J dropped 5; count of bases not matched to a gene: 3. CDR3 DNA sequence: TGTGCCAGCACCTCAGGGGGAGATACGCAGTATTTT. Translated: CASTSGGDTQYF.

V and J are TRBV6-1 and TRBJ2-7; possible D gene TRBD2, 6 bases. CDR1 is MNHNS, CDR2 SASEGT, per germline. This CDR3 is 15 amino acids long. Trimming took off 0 bases at V and 2 bases at J, with 11 bases between the two ends. The CDR3 region is CASSEALGGTYEQYF. DNA of the CDR3: TGTGCCAGCAGTGAAGCGCTGGGCGGGACCTACGAGCAGTACTTC.

The V call is TRBV4-1, the J call TRBJ2-7; D possibly corresponds to TRBD2 (6 bases). The CDR3 runs to 17 residues. CDR1 MGHRA and CDR2 YSYEKL come from the germline V gene. V was clipped by 0 bases and J by 2 bases, with 17 bases between them. CDR3 sequence: CASSQEPGVSSTYEQYF. Here the CDR3 DNA reads TGCGCCAGCAGCCAAGAGCCGGGGGTCTCCTCCACCTACGAGCAGTACTTC.

This rearrangement joins TRBV5-8 to TRBJ2-4; unclear D gene. The CDR3 extends over 12 amino acids. Trimming cost V 4 bases and J 13 bases, with 15 bases left between them. Germline lookup yields CDR1 SGHTS and CDR2 YDEGEE. The CDR3 protein is CASSPTAAPQYF. CDR3 DNA: TGTGCCAGCAGCCCCACTGCGGCCCCGCAGTACTTC.